This T cell receptor (beta chain) was sequenced during a study of shared clonotypes between healthy human individuals (dated by TCRdb to the early 2020s). With regard to the full study: Three men and two women, aged 18 to 49 years, made up the cohort. The study deeply sequenced blood TCR repertoires of about 5 healthy adults to estimate repertoire size and the extent of clonotype sharing between individuals. For each donor, CD4 naive and CD4 memory were each run on three plates, CD8 naive on two plates, and CD8 memory on one plate. Libraries were prepared and TCR repertoires were sequenced by different laboratories using diverse techniques, in order to increase sequencing depth and limit assay-specific biases. Leukapheresis yielded between about 0.9 and 8.9 billion PBMCs per donor. What the study reported, not specific to this receptor: Naive subsets generally had larger estimated clonotype richness than memory subsets. Clonotypes shared by all four sorted-subset donors showed higher generation probabilities than non-shared clonotypes. Rarefaction of sorted-subset datasets indicated incomplete sequencing despite the large sequencing depth. Sharing across several donors was observed for 4.5% to 6.5% of naive CD4, over 3% of naive CD8, roughly 2.4% of memory CD4, and roughly 0.4% of memory CD8 clonotypes. The small number of donors limited the genetic and exposure-history diversity represented. Sampling was limited to blood, and TCR repertoires in tissue likely differ from TCR repertoires in blood. Pairwise subsampling indicated that sequencing depth was expected to affect the degree of clonotype sharing among donors.

In its sample, this clone was seen once. Its recognized antigen is unknown. No clone much larger than this one lies a single base away; base qualities are absent. For the CD8 naive samples, CD45RO-negative cells were positively selected for CCR7, yielding a CD45RA+CCR7+ population from which TemRA cells were excluded. Donors were healthy HIV-negative adults with no recently reported acute infections or vaccinations. Every donor was a Caucasian adult residing in Nashville, Tennessee, USA. Blood was collected by leukapheresis, and PBMCs were isolated by Ficoll-Histopaque density gradient centrifugation and then cryopreserved in liquid nitrogen vapor phase. Analytical flow cytometry was used to check the purity and quantity of every magnetically sorted T cell population. Genomic DNA was isolated from every sorted fraction and measured by UV absorbance on a Nanodrop 2000c. Per the germline V gene, MNHNS is the CDR1 and SASEGT is the CDR2. The CDR3 contains 13 residues, cysteine and phenylalanine counted. Just the 39-base CDR3 DNA is kept, in frame starting at base 1. A distance of 11 bases separates the germline ends of V and J, which lose 2 bases and 6 bases respectively.

Using the deep immunoSEQ assay, multiplex PCR amplified TCR CDR3 regions from genomic DNA. Genomic DNA extracted from each cell subset was distributed evenly over all wells of several immunoSEQ 96-well plates, and each plate served as one replicate. For sorted subsets, around 200 ng genomic DNA, equal to 30,000 to 35,000 T cell genomes, was loaded into each replicate PCR. The purified libraries were quantified using a Qubit 3.0 fluorometer, sized with a Bioanalyzer 2100, and then quantified again using the KAPA Library Quantification kit. Each immunoSEQ 96-well plate was sequenced on its own single-read 150-cycle Illumina NextSeq 550 flow cell. Per the authors' processing: Because the immunoSEQ output included only junctional sequences and no quality scores, the filtering could not be the same as the filtering used for full-length reads. Sequences were annotated with PyIR, a Python wrapper for IgBLAST v1.9, using IMGT germline references to assign V/J genes and CDR3. Reads with weak V/J assignments (E-value above 1e-6), missing CDR3, stop codons, out-of-frame junctions, or ambiguous translated residues were removed. V3J clonotypes were defined as sequences sharing the same inferred V gene, J gene, and CDR3 amino acid sequence. To compute the percentage overlap between repertoires, the number of shared unique clonotypes was divided by the size of the smaller repertoire. Repertoire richness was assessed with RTK rarefaction, the Chao1 estimator, and Recon v2.1 estimates of unobserved clonotypes. Generation probabilities were computed with OLGA for all TCRbeta clonotypes obtained by the gDNA method from four donors. TCRdb obtained this table from immuneACCESS and retained in-frame rearrangements with V and J assigned. These tables miss some clones; where compared with another copy, unresolved V genes account for less than half of the shortfall, and the remainder is unexplained. Clonal size and the V and J genes are those of that table, whereas D and trimming came from the DNA. This sample lists 2 million to 2.5 million clones; approximately 94% were detected once. The ten largest clones represent around 1.1% of the sample.

Sequencing was carried out using naive CD8+ T cells sorted from blood. The sample's cell subset or site label is to be understood as: CD45RA+CCR7+. The chain couples TRBV6-1 to TRBJ2-7; no D gene is confidently identified. This TCR derives from a man in his late teens or twenties in good health. The DNA sequence is as follows: TGTGCCAGCAGTGAATGGACCGGCCCCGAGCAGTACTTC. Its protein is CASSEWTGPEQYF.